The clone carrying this T cell receptor (beta chain) showed up many times. This specimen comes from a study of Graves' ophthalmopathy and Graves' hyperthyroidism. Other autoimmune disease, uncontrolled infection, pregnancy and lactation led to exclusion. The study amplified TCR beta CDR3 regions using RNA transcripts. Second-round multiplex PCR came after first-round RT-PCR with HTBI primers. TCRdb ran MiXCR on the multiplex PCR reads and lists one entry per CDR3 protein. Of about 620,000 distinct CDR3 sequences in the sample, about a fifth were seen once. The V and J ends lost 5 bases and 4 bases respectively, with 15 bases between them. The CDR3 is made up of 14 amino acids. The V gene's germline CDR1 is SGHTA and CDR2 FQGNSA.

The source of this sequence is a young woman with stable Graves' hyperthyroidism. Some clones in this sample may be carry-over from other donors' samples. The V and J genes are TRBV7-2 and TRBJ2-7; D is perhaps TRBD2 (6 bases). The sequenced sample consisted of peripheral blood. This chain's CDR3 is CASSPLTRGYEQYF. The CDR3 DNA reads TGTGCCAGCAGCCCCCTAACTCGGGGGTACGAGCAGTACTTC.